This TCR beta chain was sequenced for a study of T-cell reconstitution after alpha-beta-depleted transplantation in children. Germline lookup yields CDR1 SGHAT and CDR2 FQNNGV. CDR3 length: 14 amino acids. Trimming took off 1 base at V and 9 bases at J, with 13 bases between the two ends. Unique molecular identifiers were incorporated when the TCRbeta library was constructed. One entry per CDR3 protein results from TCRdb running MiXCR on the PCR reads. Among hundreds of thousands of distinct CDR3 sequences listed, under 15% were seen once. Study outcomes and limitations: There were reportedly several hundred expanded graft clones from which alpha-beta T cells came about two months after transplant. For some patients, TCRbeta diversity was high at day 60 because of recipient T cells and thymic progenitors that survived. Among T cells one year after transplant, newly produced cells accounted for most counts and diversity.

This clonotype showed up just a few times. Its antigen remains unknown. The rearrangement links TRBV11-2 to TRBJ2-1, with D perhaps TRBD2 (6 bases). The clonotype originates from a male patient younger than 18 who had a stem cell transplant for acute myeloid leukemia, so the T cells may come from the graft donor. Sequencing used PBMCs, mostly from graft donor cells, obtained 360 days after TCRalphabeta/CD19-depleted stem cell transplant. The CDR3 region has the DNA TGTGCCAGCAGCTTAGTCGGGAGTTCTAGTGAGCAGTTCTTC. Translation: CASSLVGSSSEQFF.